Below are 19 T cell receptor beta chains sequenced from a single sample in a study of blood T cells in healthy people across ages (dated by TCRdb to between 2014 and 2017). Library generation was performed with 5' RACE. For sequencing, an Illumina HiSeq 2500 was employed. The second PCR ran for about 6 to 12 cycles and used a J-beta primer mix along with a sample-barcoded 5' primer. Using fastp at Q25 and MiXCR, TCRdb reprocessed the public reads and kept productive beta chains. Every CDR3 protein is listed once, alongside the most common genes and DNA of its rows. The sample table lists more than 700,000 distinct CDR3 sequences, around half of them with a count of one. Roughly 20% of the sample is held by the ten biggest clonotypes. Sample: blood. The receptors were gathered from a man older than 75 in good health.

The chain's CDR3 is CASSSEAGGRNEQFF. The CDR3 DNA follows: TGTGCCAGCAGCTCCGAAGCGGGAGGGAGGAATGAGCAGTTCTTC. This rearrangement joins TRBV7-2 to TRBJ2-1; TRBD2 aligns across 10 bases. CDR1 is SGHTA and CDR2 is FQGNSA in the germline V gene. The CDR3 covers 15 residues. V gave up 4 bases and J gave up 7 bases; unmatched junction bases: 7.

A few counts support this clonotype. The chain uses TRBV7-7 and TRBJ2-3; D possibly corresponds to TRBD2 (6 bases). Per the germline V gene, CDR1 is SSHAT and CDR2 is FNYEAQ (reference sequence). The CDR3 runs to 15 residues. V lost 5 bases to trimming and J lost 6 bases, with 18 bases between them. In nucleotides, the CDR3 is TGTGCCAGCAGCCAGGACGAGACTAGTACGGATACGCAGTATTTT. It codes for CASSQDETSTDTQYF.

The J gene is TRBJ1-2, the V gene TRBV7-2; D possibly corresponds to TRBD1 (5 bases). The CDR3 spans 14 residues. Germline CDR1 SGHTA, CDR2 FQGNSA. Between the trimmed V and J ends, which lost 0 bases and 4 bases, there was a span of 9 bases. The CDR3 loop reads CASSLADTVYGYTF. The CDR3 DNA sequence: TGTGCCAGCAGCTTAGCGGACACCGTCTATGGCTACACCTTC.

This clonotype was found many times. This sequence joins TRBV3-1 and TRBJ1-1; D perhaps matches TRBD1 (5 bases). The CDR3 contains 12 residues. Germline V gene sequence: CDR1 LGHDT, CDR2 YNNKEL (reference sequence). V dropped 3 bases and J dropped 8 bases, with 10 bases sitting between them. The CDR3 region is CASSQGLLEAFF. DNA of the CDR3: TGTGCCAGCAGCCAGGGACTCCTCGAAGCTTTCTTT.

The V gene is TRBV9, the J gene TRBJ2-2, with D perhaps being TRBD1 or TRBD2 (5 bases each). Germline V gives CDR1 SGDLS, CDR2 YYNGEE. V was cut by 0 bases and J by 4 bases, with 10 bases left in between. The CDR3 consists of 15 residues. The CDR3 region has the DNA TGTGCCAGCAGCGTAGTGCAGGGAGCCACCGGGGAGCTGTTTTTT. Protein: CASSVVQGATGELFF. Based on the CDR3 plus reference TRBV9 and TRBJ2-2, the full variable domain is DSGVTQTPKHLITATGQRVTLRCSPRSGDLSVYWYQQSLDQGLQFLIQYYNGEERAKGNILERFSAQQFPDLHSELNLSSLELGDSALYFCASSVVQGATGELFFGEGSRLTVL.

This clonotype was seen a few times. The chain employs TRBV9 and TRBJ1-4, with TRBD1 matching 7 bases. Germline CDR1 and CDR2: SGDLS and YYNGEE. There are 14 residues in the CDR3. The junction had 11 bases not matched to a gene; V was cut back by 5 bases and J by 10 bases. The CDR3 loop is CASSEDRATGKLFF. The CDR3 DNA is TGTGCCAGCAGTGAAGACAGGGCTACTGGAAAACTGTTTTTT.

The V call is TRBV7-2, the J call TRBJ2-2, with D possibly TRBD2 on 6 matching bases. V dropped 0 bases and J dropped 7 bases, with 6 bases sitting between them. The germline V gene has CDR1 SGHTA and CDR2 FQGNSA. CDR3 length: 13 residues. This CDR3 is CASSLAGGGELFF. For the CDR3, the DNA is TGTGCCAGCAGCTTAGCCGGGGGCGGGGAGCTGTTTTTT.

Comments on this clonotype: A much larger clone is a single base away; this may be a read error. The chain carries TRBV12-3 or TRBV12-4 and TRBJ2-5; TRBD2 is a possible D gene (5 bases). Near its end, the DNA agrees better with TRBJ2-7, so the J call may be wrong. The CDR3 is made up of 13 amino acids. The CDR3 DNA follows: TGTGCCAGTCAGAGGGCCTTAACCTACGAGCAGTACTTC. Protein sequence: CASQRALTYEQYF.

The chain has TRBV12-5 and TRBJ2-2; TRBD1 is a possible D gene (9 bases). Germline V gives CDR1 LGHNT, CDR2 FRNRAP. The V end was cut by 3 bases, the J end by 4 bases, with 18 bases between. There are 17 residues in the CDR3. DNA for the CDR3: TGTGCTAGTGGTTTCCTCGGGGGGGACAGGGTCACCGGGGAGCTGTTTTTT. This codes for CASGFLGGDRVTGELFF.

The rearrangement links TRBV20-1 to TRBJ2-7, with 9 positions matching TRBD1. V shed 0 bases and J 9 bases; nucleotides not matched to a gene: 9. The CDR3 runs 14 residues. In germline, CDR1 is DFQATT, CDR2 SNEGSKA (reference sequence). Here the CDR3 reads CSARDIDRGSGQYF. The DNA of the CDR3 is TGCAGTGCTAGAGATATAGACAGGGGGTCGGGGCAGTACTTC.

Concerning this clonotype: A read error is possible here, since a much larger clone lies one base away. V gene TRBV12-3 or TRBV12-4 combines with J gene TRBJ1-4; no definite D call. V lost 5 bases and J 1 base, leaving 11 bases between the germline ends. The CDR3 loop spans 15 amino acids. The CDR3 DNA reads as TGTGCCAGCAGTCTTCGGGAGGTAACTAATGAAAAACTGTTTTTT. The encoded protein is CASSLREVTNEKLFF.

This clonotype was observed a few times. CDR3 coding DNA: TGTGCCAGCAGTTCGGGTTCGTGGAGTGAGCAGTTCTTC. It translates to CASSSGSWSEQFF. V and J are TRBV28 and TRBJ2-1; D unclear. The CDR3 has 13 amino acids. V lost 4 bases and J lost 9, with 13 bases in between. CDR1 and CDR2 from the germline V gene are MDHEN and SYDVKM.

The chain has TRBV27 and TRBJ2-5; a weak D match, TRBD1 (6 bases). V was trimmed by 5 bases and J by 9 bases, leaving 22 bases between them. CDR3 length equals 15 residues. Germline CDR1 is MNHEY and CDR2 is SMNVEV (reference sequence). CDR3 in amino acids: CASSPIGTTQDPQYF. In DNA, the CDR3 is TGTGCCAGCAGTCCAATCGGGACAACCCAAGATCCCCAGTACTTC.

J is TRBJ1-2 and V is TRBV29-1, with D maybe TRBD1 (6 bases). Germline V lookup: CDR1 SQVTM, CDR2 ANQGSEA. The V and J ends lost 6 bases and 8 bases respectively, with 13 bases between them. The CDR3 extends over 11 amino acids. The CDR3 nucleotides are TGCAGCGTAACGACAGGATTCGGCTACACCTTC. This sequence encodes CSVTTGFGYTF.

This rearrangement joins TRBV14 to TRBJ1-2; 7 nucleotides match TRBD1. With 4 bases clipped from V and 7 bases from J, the junction kept 6 bases outside the gene matches. This CDR3 spans 13 amino acids. Germline CDR1 SGHDN, CDR2 FVKESK. The CDR3 nucleotides read TGTGCCAGCAGCCTGACAGGGATGGCTGGCTACACCTTC. Its translation: CASSLTGMAGYTF.

V and J are TRBV10-3 and TRBJ2-5, with a tentative D call TRBD1 (5 bases). CDR1 and CDR2 from the germline V gene are ENHRY and SYGVKD. This CDR3 has 14 residues. V lost 8 bases, J lost 1 base, and 14 bases lay in between. The CDR3 DNA reads as TGTGCCATCGGCGTAAGGGGCCCCCAAGAGACCCAGTACTTC. Translation gives CAIGVRGPQETQYF.

In this sample, this clonotype turned up a few times. The chain uses TRBV28 and TRBJ2-7; 12 bases are shared with TRBD2. The CDR3 is 16 residues long. The ends lost 6 bases at V and 2 bases at J; junction bases unmatched: 8. Germline V gene sequence: CDR1 MDHEN, CDR2 SYDVKM. DNA of the CDR3: TGTGCCAGCAGCCAAACGACTAGCGGGAGTACCTACGAGCAGTACTTC. Translating it yields CASSQTTSGSTYEQYF. Variable domain in full (rest from reference TRBV28 and TRBJ2-7): DVKVTQSSRYLVKRTGEKVFLECVQDMDHENMFWYRQDPGLGLRLIYFSYDVKMKEKGDIPEGYSVSREKKERFSLILESASTNQTSMYLCASSQTTSGSTYEQYFGPGTRLTVT.

The chain links TRBV29-1 to TRBJ2-1; D possibly matches TRBD1 or TRBD2 (6 bases each). Germline V gives CDR1 SQVTM, CDR2 ANQGSEA. The CDR3 is 12 amino acids. This CDR3 is CGGTPGHNEQFF. CDR3 bases: TGCGGCGGGACACCTGGGCACAATGAGCAGTTCTTC.

This chain links TRBV7-2 with TRBJ1-6, with 9 bases matching TRBD1. From germline, CDR1 is SGHTA and CDR2 FQGNSA. The CDR3 spans 15 residues. V gave up 5 bases and J gave up 10 bases; unmatched junction bases: 9. The CDR3 sequence: CASSAGQGGVSPLHF. The CDR3 DNA is TGTGCCAGCAGCGCGGGACAGGGAGGCGTATCACCCCTCCACTTT.